This is a list of T cell receptor beta chains from one sample in a study of blood T cell repertoires in COVID-19. Some clones are missing from TCRdb's copy, which holds only in-frame ones; the method was immunoSEQ multiplex PCR. The sample has about 210,000 clones; roughly 81% are singletons. Sequencing input: peripheral blood. These receptor sequences come from a woman aged 50 to 60 with active or convalescent COVID-19. The CDR3 runs from the conserved cysteine through the conserved F or W. The order of the fields is J gene, D gene, V gene, clone size, CDR3 length, CDR3 protein, CDR3 DNA. D genes are given only for firm matches. Expanded clones get a size class; other rows say once, few or many, or leave the size out.

J gene: TRBJ1-5
D gene: TRBD1
V gene: TRBV6-1
clone size: -
CDR3 length: 16
CDR3 protein: CASSDRDRYSNQPQHF
CDR3 DNA: TGTGCCAGCAGTGACCGGGACAGATATAGCAATCAGCCCCAGCATTTT

J gene: TRBJ1-2
D gene: -
V gene: TRBV10-3
clone size: -
CDR3 length: 12
CDR3 protein: CAMGAGKAGYTF
CDR3 DNA: TGTGCCATGGGTGCGGGGAAAGCAGGCTACACCTTC

J gene: TRBJ2-1
D gene: TRBD1
V gene: TRBV6-2/TRBV6-3
clone size: -
CDR3 length: 15
CDR3 protein: CASSPPGQGVNEQFF
CDR3 DNA: TGTGCCAGCAGCCCTCCGGGACAGGGAGTAAATGAGCAGTTCTTC

J gene: TRBJ2-7
D gene: TRBD2
V gene: TRBV28
clone size: -
CDR3 length: 12
CDR3 protein: CASSRTSSEQYF
CDR3 DNA: TGTGCCAGCAGCCGGACTAGCAGCGAGCAGTACTTC

J gene: TRBJ1-1
D gene: -
V gene: TRBV7-4
clone size: few
CDR3 length: 10
CDR3 protein: CALDTGVAFF
CDR3 DNA: TGTGCCTTGGACACGGGTGTAGCTTTCTTT

J gene: TRBJ2-2
D gene: -
V gene: TRBV5-6
clone size: -
CDR3 length: 16
CDR3 protein: CASSSLAGANTGELFF
CDR3 DNA: TGTGCCAGCAGCTCCTTGGCAGGGGCTAACACCGGGGAGCTGTTTTTT

J gene: TRBJ2-3
D gene: -
V gene: TRBV24-1
clone size: -
CDR3 length: 14
CDR3 protein: CATSPRGHTDTQYF
CDR3 DNA: TGTGCCACCAGCCCACGGGGTCACACAGATACGCAGTATTTT

J gene: TRBJ1-2
D gene: TRBD1
V gene: TRBV18
clone size: -
CDR3 length: 16
CDR3 protein: CASSPTSGQGQNGYTF
CDR3 DNA: TGTGCCAGCTCACCGACATCAGGACAGGGGCAGAATGGCTACACCTTC

J gene: TRBJ1-1
D gene: TRBD1
V gene: TRBV7-9
clone size: -
CDR3 length: 16
CDR3 protein: CASSFDRGLGGLEAFF
CDR3 DNA: TGTGCCAGCAGCTTCGACAGGGGGCTCGGGGGCCTAGAAGCTTTCTTT

J gene: TRBJ2-2
D gene: -
V gene: TRBV2
clone size: few
CDR3 length: 13
CDR3 protein: CASSLSNTGELFF
CDR3 DNA: TGTGCCAGCAGTCTGAGTAACACCGGGGAGCTGTTTTTT

J gene: TRBJ2-5
D gene: TRBD1
V gene: TRBV5-1
clone size: -
CDR3 length: 14
CDR3 protein: CASSIGQGLETQYF
CDR3 DNA: TGCGCCAGCAGCATAGGACAGGGTTTGGAGACCCAGTACTTC

J gene: TRBJ2-1
D gene: TRBD2
V gene: TRBV30
clone size: once
CDR3 length: 15
CDR3 protein: CAWGGEGQTYNEQFF
CDR3 DNA: TGTGCCTGGGGGGGGGAGGGCCAAACCTACAATGAGCAGTTCTTC

J gene: TRBJ2-1
D gene: TRBD2
V gene: TRBV2
clone size: -
CDR3 length: 13
CDR3 protein: CASKAGEMDEQFF
CDR3 DNA: TGTGCCAGCAAGGCGGGAGAGATGGATGAGCAGTTCTTC

J gene: TRBJ2-7
D gene: -
V gene: TRBV9
clone size: once
CDR3 length: 14
CDR3 protein: CASSVGGGTYEQYF
CDR3 DNA: TGTGCCAGCAGCGTAGGAGGGGGAACCTACGAGCAGTACTTC

J gene: TRBJ1-4
D gene: TRBD1
V gene: TRBV6-4
clone size: few
CDR3 length: 17
CDR3 protein: CASSGGDSEFFNEKLFF
CDR3 DNA: TGTGCCAGCAGTGGTGGGGACAGCGAATTTTTTAATGAAAAACTGTTTTTT

J gene: TRBJ1-5
D gene: TRBD1
V gene: TRBV3-1/TRBV3-2
clone size: -
CDR3 length: 15
CDR3 protein: CASSLGTAVNQPQHF
CDR3 DNA: TGTGCCAGCAGCCTTGGGACAGCTGTCAATCAGCCCCAGCATTTT

J gene: TRBJ1-1
D gene: -
V gene: TRBV11-3
clone size: -
CDR3 length: 15
CDR3 protein: CASSFSGFMNTEAFF
CDR3 DNA: TGTGCCAGCAGCTTCTCAGGTTTTATGAACACTGAAGCTTTCTTT

J gene: TRBJ2-5
D gene: TRBD2
V gene: TRBV28
clone size: -
CDR3 length: 17
CDR3 protein: CASSLALTSGSQETQYF
CDR3 DNA: TGTGCCAGCAGTTTGGCACTCACTAGCGGGAGTCAAGAGACCCAGTACTTC

J gene: TRBJ1-5
D gene: -
V gene: TRBV27
clone size: -
CDR3 length: 13
CDR3 protein: CASRRTGNQPQHF
CDR3 DNA: TGTGCCAGCCGCCGTACAGGGAATCAGCCCCAGCATTTT

J gene: TRBJ1-4
D gene: -
V gene: TRBV5-1
clone size: -
CDR3 length: 12
CDR3 protein: CASSPQGVELFF
CDR3 DNA: TGCGCCAGCAGCCCACAGGGCGTCGAACTGTTTTTT

J gene: TRBJ1-3
D gene: TRBD1
V gene: TRBV28
clone size: once
CDR3 length: 16
CDR3 protein: CASSTYRGTSGNTIYF
CDR3 DNA: TGTGCCAGCTCTACGTACAGGGGGACCTCTGGAAACACCATATATTTT

J gene: TRBJ2-3
D gene: -
V gene: TRBV7-3
clone size: -
CDR3 length: 13
CDR3 protein: CASSLSRADTQYF
CDR3 DNA: TGTGCCAGCAGCCTGTCGAGGGCAGATACGCAGTATTTT

J gene: TRBJ2-7
D gene: TRBD1
V gene: TRBV6-5
clone size: -
CDR3 length: 13
CDR3 protein: CASSRDRAYEQYF
CDR3 DNA: TGTGCCAGCAGTCGGGACAGAGCCTACGAGCAGTACTTC

J gene: TRBJ2-1
D gene: -
V gene: TRBV5-6
clone size: -
CDR3 length: 14
CDR3 protein: CASSLPDLANEQFF
CDR3 DNA: TGTGCCAGCAGCTTGCCGGACCTAGCAAATGAGCAGTTCTTC

J gene: TRBJ1-6
D gene: TRBD1
V gene: TRBV5-1
clone size: few
CDR3 length: 14
CDR3 protein: CASSPTGGESPLHF
CDR3 DNA: TGCGCCAGCAGCCCGACAGGGGGTGAATCACCCCTCCACTTT

J gene: TRBJ2-1
D gene: -
V gene: TRBV7-2
clone size: -
CDR3 length: 16
CDR3 protein: CASSLFQGPSYNEQFF
CDR3 DNA: TGTGCCAGCAGCTTATTCCAGGGTCCCTCCTACAATGAGCAGTTCTTC

J gene: TRBJ1-2
D gene: -
V gene: TRBV2
clone size: -
CDR3 length: 14
CDR3 protein: CASMTHMGGYGYTF
CDR3 DNA: TGTGCCAGCATGACACATATGGGAGGCTATGGCTACACCTTC

J gene: TRBJ2-3
D gene: TRBD1
V gene: TRBV7-6
clone size: once
CDR3 length: 17
CDR3 protein: CASSPLSGTGSTDTQYF
CDR3 DNA: TGTGCCAGCAGCCCCCTCTCCGGGACAGGGAGCACAGATACGCAGTATTTT

J gene: TRBJ1-5
D gene: TRBD1
V gene: TRBV2
clone size: -
CDR3 length: 15
CDR3 protein: CASSVEGASNQPQHF
CDR3 DNA: TGTGCCAGCAGTGTAGAGGGGGCCAGCAATCAGCCCCAGCATTTT

J gene: TRBJ1-2
D gene: -
V gene: TRBV3-1/TRBV3-2
clone size: -
CDR3 length: 14
CDR3 protein: CASSFQGPGEGYTF
CDR3 DNA: TGTGCCAGCAGCTTTCAGGGGCCAGGGGAGGGCTACACCTTC